The TCR beta chain described here comes from a study of early T cells in non-severe SARS-CoV-2 infection. Study in general: Sequencing was performed on bulk RNA from unsorted whole blood, leaving chains unpaired.

cDNA molecules, individually, were tagged with unique molecular identifiers. TCRdb processed the 5' RACE reads anew with MiXCR; each CDR3 protein has one entry. The profile shows approximately 37,000 distinct CDR3 sequences, 5.4% of them singletons. This clonotype was seen many times. The CDR3 sequence is 17 residues long. Germline lookup yields CDR1 SGHNT and CDR2 YYREEE (reference sequence). J gave up 6 bases and V 4 bases, and 12 bases lay outside the gene matches. Sequences were derived from whole blood, sampled at baseline. J is TRBJ2-4 and V is TRBV5-4; TRBD1 matches at 11 bases. This TCR came from an adult who was a healthcare worker with PCR-confirmed SARS-CoV-2 infection or an uninfected control (not recorded which). The CDR3, as DNA: TGTGCCAGCAGCCCCCGAGGACAGGGGGCTCTTGGAAACATTCAGTACTTC. This sequence encodes CASSPRGQGALGNIQYF.